This T cell receptor beta chain stems from a study of CD8+CD57+ T cells in acquired aplastic anemia. Germline V gene lookup returns CDR1 LNHDA and CDR2 SQIVND (reference sequence). CDR3 size: 14 residues. As regards this clonotype: One junction end disagrees with the germline gene, perhaps due to a read error.

Patients selected for sequencing had displayed CD8+CD57+ cell expansion by flow cytometry. Genomic DNA acted as the template from which TCR beta VDJ combination and CDR3 sequence profiling were carried out. TCRdb used MiXCR to reprocess the reads, holding one entry per CDR3 protein. The sample holds approximately 250,000 distinct CDR3 sequences, about 80% seen once. Sequenced input: sorted CD4+, CD8+, or CD8+CD57+ T cells (not recorded which) from PBMCs. This clonotype originated in a human donor with aplastic anemia. V usage is TRBV19 and J usage is TRBJ2-3; D is uncertain. Here the CDR3 reads CASSIARGPDTEYF. The CDR3 DNA follows: TGTGCCAGTAGTATAGCTAGAGGTCCCGACACGGAGTATTTC.